A single sample gave rise to the 6 T cell receptor beta chains below, sequenced in a study of OX40 agonist ivuxolimab in advanced cancers. Preparation of the library involved the immunoSEQ multiplex PCR assay. The clones in this table, taken by TCRdb from immuneACCESS, are in-frame only. Not every clone is retained; where verified, under half of the shortfall comes from an unresolved V gene, and the cause of the rest is unknown. A total of tens of thousands of clones appear in this sample, about 85% of them only once. In total, the top ten clones hold 2% to 3% of the sample. The sample in question was CD4+ or CD8+ T cells sorted from blood, obtained in a trial of the OX40 agonist ivuxolimab. The receptors were sampled from an adult with an advanced solid tumor such as melanoma, head and neck, liver or kidney cancer.

The chain uses TRBV4-1 and TRBJ1-5, with no clear D. The ends were cut back, 0 bases at V and 5 bases at J, with 11 bases in the middle. The CDR3 is made up of 15 amino acids. Per germline, CDR1 MGHRA and CDR2 YSYEKL. In DNA, the CDR3 is TGCGCCAGCAGCCAAGAACCCCTGGGTTATCAGCCCCAGCATTTT. Its protein product is CASSQEPLGYQPQHF.

This clone has only one observation. This chain uses TRBV7-6 with TRBJ2-3; D assignment may be TRBD1 or TRBD2 (5 bases each). CDR1 is SGHVS and CDR2 is FNYEAQ in the germline V gene. The CDR3 runs 12 residues. V lost 5 bases, J lost 10 bases, and 13 bases lay in between. The CDR3 region is CASSPGPRAQYF. CDR3 nucleotide sequence: TGTGCCAGCAGCCCGGGACCGCGGGCGCAGTATTTT.

This chain joins TRBV2 and TRBJ2-5; D perhaps matches TRBD2 (6 bases). CDR1 is SNHLY, CDR2 FYNNEI, per germline. CDR3 size: 15 residues. Trimming left V 7 bases short and J 2 bases short, with 17 bases between. The CDR3 loop reads CASKKGVAEQETQYF. The CDR3 region has the DNA TGTGCCAGCAAGAAGGGAGTAGCGGAACAAGAGACCCAGTACTTC.

CDR3 DNA sequence: TGCGCCAGCAGCTTGGAGGGTGAGCAGTTCTTC. It is translated as CASSLEGEQFF. The V and J genes are TRBV5-1 and TRBJ2-1; D is unresolved. Trimming cost V 0 bases and J 9 bases, with 4 bases left between them. Germline V gene sequence: CDR1 SGHRS, CDR2 YFSETQ. The CDR3 runs 11 residues. The whole variable domain, remainder taken from reference TRBV5-1 and TRBJ2-1, is KAGVTQTPRYLIKTRGQQVTLSCSPISGHRSVSWYQQTPGQGLQFLFEYFSETQRNKGNFPGRFSGRQFSNSRSEMNVSTLELGDSALYLCASSLEGEQFFGPGTRLTVL.

CDR3 amino acids: CASSPGQGAPSGNTIYF. The CDR3 DNA sequence: TGTGCCAGCTCACCAGGGCAGGGGGCGCCGTCTGGAAACACCATATATTTT. V and J are TRBV18 and TRBJ1-3, with 8 bases fitting TRBD1. J was trimmed by 1 base and V by 2 bases; bases with no gene match: 7. CDR3 length equals 17 residues. From germline, CDR1 is KGHSH and CDR2 LQKENI. The entire variable domain, with the rest obtained from reference TRBV18 and TRBJ1-3, is as follows: NAGVMQNPRHLVRRRGQEARLRCSPMKGHSHVYWYRQLPEEGLKFMVYLQKENIIDESGMPKERFSAEFPKEGPSILRIQQVVRGDSAAYFCASSPGQGAPSGNTIYFGEGSWLTVV.

This chain uses TRBV14 with TRBJ1-1; D is unresolved. Trimming cost V 4 bases and J 7 bases, with 19 bases left between them. CDR3 size: 15 residues. Germline V gene data show CDR1 as SGHDN and CDR2 as FVKESK. CDR3 DNA sequence: TGTGCCAGCAGCCCCCTCACGGCTCAAGGTGGTGAAGCTTTCTTT. Its protein product is CASSPLTAQGGEAFF.